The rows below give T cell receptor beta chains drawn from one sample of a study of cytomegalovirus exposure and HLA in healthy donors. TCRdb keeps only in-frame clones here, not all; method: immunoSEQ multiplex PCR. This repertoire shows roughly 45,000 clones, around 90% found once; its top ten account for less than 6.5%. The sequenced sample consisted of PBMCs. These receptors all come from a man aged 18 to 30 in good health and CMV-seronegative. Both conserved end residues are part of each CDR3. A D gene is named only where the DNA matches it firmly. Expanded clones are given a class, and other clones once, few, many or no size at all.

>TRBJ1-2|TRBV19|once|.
CASKADYGYTF
TGTGCCAGCAAAGCGGATTATGGCTACACCTTC
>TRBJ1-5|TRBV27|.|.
CASSSYRVGQPQHF
TGTGCCAGCAGTTCGTACAGGGTGGGACAGCCCCAGCATTTT
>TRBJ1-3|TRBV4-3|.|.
CASSQDSRSSGNTIYF
TGCGCCAGCAGCCAAGATTCTCGGTCCTCTGGAAACACCATATATTTT
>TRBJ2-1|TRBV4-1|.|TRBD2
CASGKVAGAYNEQFF
TGCGCCAGCGGAAAAGTAGCGGGCGCCTACAATGAGCAGTTCTTC
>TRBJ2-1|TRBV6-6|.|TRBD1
CASSYSTGIGNEQFF
TGTGCCAGCAGTTACTCGACAGGGATCGGCAATGAGCAGTTCTTC
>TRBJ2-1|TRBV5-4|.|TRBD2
CASSPNLAGGFNEQFF
TGTGCCAGCAGCCCAAACCTAGCGGGAGGATTCAATGAGCAGTTCTTC
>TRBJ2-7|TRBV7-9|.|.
CASSLDIYEQYF
TGTGCCAGCAGCTTAGACATTTACGAGCAGTACTTC
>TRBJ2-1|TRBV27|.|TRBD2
CASSPLSGGPDEQFF
TGTGCCAGCAGTCCCCTCAGCGGGGGCCCAGATGAGCAGTTCTTC
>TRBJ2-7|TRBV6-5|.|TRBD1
CASTVQGTFYEQYF
TGTGCCAGCACTGTACAGGGGACATTCTACGAGCAGTACTTC
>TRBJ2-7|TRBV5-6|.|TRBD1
CASSYGTGAYEQYF
TGTGCCAGCAGCTATGGGACAGGAGCCTACGAGCAGTACTTC
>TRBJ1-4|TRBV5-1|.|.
CASSWVGVATNEKLFF
TGCGCCAGCAGCTGGGTCGGGGTTGCAACTAATGAAAAACTGTTTTTT
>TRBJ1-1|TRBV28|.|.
CASSQGADTEAFF
TGTGCCAGCAGTCAAGGGGCGGACACTGAAGCTTTCTTT
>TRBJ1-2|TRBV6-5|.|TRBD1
CASSYWTGVGYTF
TGTGCCAGCAGTTATTGGACAGGGGTTGGCTACACCTTC
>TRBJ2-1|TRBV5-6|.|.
CASSSPLRAGEHNEQFF
TGTGCCAGCAGCTCCCCCCTCAGGGCCGGTGAGCACAATGAGCAGTTCTTC
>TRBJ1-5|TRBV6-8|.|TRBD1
CASSLPGTVNQPQHF
TGTGCCAGCAGTTTGCCCGGGACAGTCAATCAGCCCCAGCATTTT
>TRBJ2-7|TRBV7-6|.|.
CASSAIQDHEQYF
TGTGCCAGCAGCGCGATACAGGACCACGAGCAGTACTTC
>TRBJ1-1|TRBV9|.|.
CASSVGDLNTEAFF
TGTGCCAGCAGCGTAGGAGATTTGAACACTGAAGCTTTCTTT
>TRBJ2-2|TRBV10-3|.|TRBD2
CAISDGMSGGAKVGELFF
TGTGCCATCAGTGACGGTATGAGCGGGGGGGCCAAAGTTGGGGAGCTGTTTTTT
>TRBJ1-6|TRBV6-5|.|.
CASSQGVSPLHF
TGTGCCAGCAGTCAAGGGGTTTCACCCCTCCACTTT
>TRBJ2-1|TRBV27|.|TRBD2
CASSYLFTSGTRNEQFF
TGTGCCAGCAGTTACCTCTTTACTAGCGGGACCCGCAATGAGCAGTTCTTC
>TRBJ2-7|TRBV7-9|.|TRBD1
CASSWTGGSYEQYF
TGTGCCAGCAGCTGGACAGGGGGCTCCTACGAGCAGTACTTC
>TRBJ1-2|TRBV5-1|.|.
CASSLEGGAYGYTF
TGCGCCAGCAGCTTGGAAGGGGGTGCCTATGGCTACACCTTC
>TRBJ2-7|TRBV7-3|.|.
CASSLILGRGREQYF
TGTGCCAGCAGCTTAATTCTGGGCAGGGGTAGGGAGCAGTACTTC
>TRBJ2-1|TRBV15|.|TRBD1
CATSRVGGPSSYNEQFF
TGTGCCACCAGCAGAGTAGGGGGCCCCAGCTCCTACAATGAGCAGTTCTTC
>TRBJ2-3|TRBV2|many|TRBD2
CASSAGGTQYF
TGTGCCAGCAGTGCGGGGGGTACGCAGTATTTT
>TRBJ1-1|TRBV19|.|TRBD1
CASSSSLRDRGFGTEAFF
TGTGCCAGTAGTTCCTCCCTCCGGGACAGGGGCTTTGGCACTGAAGCTTTCTTT
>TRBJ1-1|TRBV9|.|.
CASSVGGTREAFF
TGTGCCAGCAGCGTAGGGGGTACTAGGGAAGCTTTCTTT
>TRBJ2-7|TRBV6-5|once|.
CASSQLMTSAYEQYF
TGTGCCAGCAGCCAACTTATGACTAGTGCCTACGAGCAGTACTTC
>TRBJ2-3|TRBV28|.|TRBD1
CAGRDRLTDTQYF
TGTGCCGGCCGGGACAGGCTCACAGATACGCAGTATTTT
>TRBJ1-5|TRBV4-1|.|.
CASRDLGPQGCQPQHF
TGCGCCAGCAGGGATCTCGGGCCCCAGGGCTGTCAGCCCCAGCATTTT
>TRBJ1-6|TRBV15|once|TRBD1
CATSRDYSGGSPLHF
TGTGCCACCAGCAGAGATTACTCAGGGGGCTCACCCCTCCACTTT
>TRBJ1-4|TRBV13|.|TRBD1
CASSLGTGGINEKLFF
TGTGCCAGCAGCCTCGGGACAGGGGGCATTAATGAAAAACTGTTTTTT
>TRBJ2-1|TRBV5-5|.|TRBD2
CASSPRGDEQFF
TGTGCCAGCAGCCCCCGGGGGGACGAGCAGTTCTTC
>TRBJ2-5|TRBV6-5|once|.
CASTGGYWETQYF
TGTGCCAGCACCGGAGGGTATTGGGAGACCCAGTACTTC
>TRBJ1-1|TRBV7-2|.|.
CASTNLGRTEAFF
TGTGCCAGCACCAACTTAGGGAGGACTGAAGCTTTCTTT
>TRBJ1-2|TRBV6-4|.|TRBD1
CASSNDRENGYTF
TGTGCCAGCAGTAACGACAGGGAGAATGGCTACACCTTC
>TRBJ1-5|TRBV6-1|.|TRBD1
CASTSDRASNQPQHF
TGTGCCAGCACTTCGGACAGGGCGAGCAATCAGCCCCAGCATTTT
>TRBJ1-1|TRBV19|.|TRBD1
CASSPWDRGHTEAFF
TGTGCCAGTAGTCCATGGGACAGGGGGCACACTGAAGCTTTCTTT
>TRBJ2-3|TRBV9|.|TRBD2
CASSVVAGVPDTQYF
TGTGCCAGCAGCGTAGTGGCGGGAGTCCCAGATACGCAGTATTTT
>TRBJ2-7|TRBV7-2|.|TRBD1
CASSSSTGSPYEQYF
TGTGCCAGCAGCTCTTCGACAGGGTCCCCCTACGAGCAGTACTTC
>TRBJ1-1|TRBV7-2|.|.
CASSLAVGSTEAFF
TGTGCCAGCAGCTTAGCGGTAGGGAGCACTGAAGCTTTCTTT
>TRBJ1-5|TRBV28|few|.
CASEDSLNQPQHF
TGTGCCAGCGAAGACAGCCTAAATCAGCCCCAGCATTTT
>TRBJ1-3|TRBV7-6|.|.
CASSSGVGKRPGNTIYF
TGTGCCAGCAGCTCAGGGGTGGGGAAACGGCCTGGAAACACCATATATTTT